This T cell receptor (beta chain) comes out of a study of blood T cell repertoires in COVID-19. Overall study: Sample material is recorded as cDNA or gDNA derived from T cells, B-cell-depleted T cells, or PBMCs.

Original handling: Reference gene primer amplification in the assay estimated nucleated cell counts. Here immunoSEQ multiplex PCR was the method, and the copy in TCRdb shows in-frame clones only, minus some. That table supplies the V and J calls and clone size; D and trimming were determined from the DNA. The sample yields fewer than 100,000 clones, around nine tenths seen once. CDR3 length: 15 amino acids. Trimming removed 5 bases at V and 6 bases at J, with 17 bases between. In germline, CDR1 is SGHAT, CDR2 FQNNGV. This sequence joins TRBV11-2 and TRBJ2-1; D gene ambiguous. The sample comprised peripheral blood. This TCR was sampled from a man aged 50 to 60 with acute or convalescent COVID-19. The DNA of the CDR3 is TGTGCCAGCAGCCCCTCAACGAGCCGTACCAATGAGCAGTTCTTC. It is translated as CASSPSTSRTNEQFF.